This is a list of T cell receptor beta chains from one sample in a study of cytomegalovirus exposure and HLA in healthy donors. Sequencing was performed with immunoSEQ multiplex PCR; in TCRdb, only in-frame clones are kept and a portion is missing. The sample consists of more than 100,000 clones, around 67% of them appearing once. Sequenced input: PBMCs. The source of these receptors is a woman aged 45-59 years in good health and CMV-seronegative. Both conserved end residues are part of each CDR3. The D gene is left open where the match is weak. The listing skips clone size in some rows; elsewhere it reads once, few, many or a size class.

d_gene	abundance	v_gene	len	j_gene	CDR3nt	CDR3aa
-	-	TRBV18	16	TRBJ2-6	TGTGCCAGCTCACCACCCTCGGTCTCTGGGGCCAACGTCCTGACTTTC	CASSPPSVSGANVLTF
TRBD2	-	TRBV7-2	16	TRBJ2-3	TGTGCCAGCAGCTTAGGGCTAGCGGGGGGAGGAGATACGCAGTATTTT	CASSLGLAGGGDTQYF
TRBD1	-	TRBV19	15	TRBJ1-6	TGTGCCAGTAATGAAGGGGGCGGCTATAATTCACCCCTCCACTTT	CASNEGGGYNSPLHF
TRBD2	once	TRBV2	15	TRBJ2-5	TGTGCCAGCAGACTAGCGGGAGGCCGGAGAGAGACCCAGTACTTC	CASRLAGGRRETQYF
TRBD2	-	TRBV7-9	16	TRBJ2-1	TGTGCCAGCAGCCAGAGGGCGGGGGAAACCTACAATGAGCAGTTCTTC	CASSQRAGETYNEQFF
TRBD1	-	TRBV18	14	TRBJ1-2	TGTGCCAGCTCACCCCGGGACAGCCTATACGGCTACACCTTC	CASSPRDSLYGYTF
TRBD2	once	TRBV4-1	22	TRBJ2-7	TGCGCCAGCAGCCAGGAAAGAGAGACTAGCGGGGGCCCACCCTCCAGCTCCTACGAGCAGTACTTC	CASSQERETSGGPPSSSYEQYF
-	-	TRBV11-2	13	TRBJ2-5	TGTGCCAGCAGCTTAACACGGGGTGAGACCCAGTACTTC	CASSLTRGETQYF
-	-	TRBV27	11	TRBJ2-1	TGTGCCAGCAGTACTAGGATTGAGCAGTTCTTC	CASSTRIEQFF
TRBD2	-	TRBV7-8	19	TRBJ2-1	TGTGCCAGCAGCTTAGCTCAAACCAGGACTAGCGGGAGTAGGAATGAGCAGTTCTTC	CASSLAQTRTSGSRNEQFF
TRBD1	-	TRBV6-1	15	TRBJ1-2	TGTGCCAGCAGTGGAAGGGACAGTCCTAACTATGGCTACACCTTC	CASSGRDSPNYGYTF
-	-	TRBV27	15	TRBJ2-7	TGTGCCAGCAGTCCATACAGGGAGTCCGCCCACGAGCAGTACTTC	CASSPYRESAHEQYF
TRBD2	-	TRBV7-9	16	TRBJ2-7	TGTGCCAGCAGCTTAGGAAGTGCGGGAGGGCCCTACGAGCAGTACTTC	CASSLGSAGGPYEQYF
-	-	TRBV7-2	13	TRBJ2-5	TGTGCCAGCAGCGTACTAGTCCAAGAGACCCAGTACTTC	CASSVLVQETQYF
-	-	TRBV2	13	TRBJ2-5	TGTGCCAGCAGGACCCCGGGAGCCGAGACCCAGTACTTC	CASRTPGAETQYF
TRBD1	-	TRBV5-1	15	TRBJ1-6	TGCGCCAGCAGCGACAGTGGGACAGGTGGCTCACCCCTCCACTTT	CASSDSGTGGSPLHF
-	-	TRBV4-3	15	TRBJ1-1	TGCGCCAGCAGCCAAGATGGGGCAGGGAACACTGAAGCTTTCTTT	CASSQDGAGNTEAFF
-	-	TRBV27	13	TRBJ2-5	TGTGCCAGCAGTGGAGAAAACCAAGAGACCCAGTACTTC	CASSGENQETQYF
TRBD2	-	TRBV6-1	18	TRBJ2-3	TGTGCCAGCAGTGTGAAGAGGGTGGGGGGGGGACGCACAGATACGCAGTATTTT	CASSVKRVGGGRTDTQYF
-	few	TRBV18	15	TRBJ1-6	TGTGCCAGCTCACCGCCCCCGGTCAATAATTCACCCCTCCACTTT	CASSPPPVNNSPLHF
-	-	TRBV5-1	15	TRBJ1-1	TGCGCCAGCAGCTCGAGGGGGTCTCAGAACACTGAAGCTTTCTTT	CASSSRGSQNTEAFF
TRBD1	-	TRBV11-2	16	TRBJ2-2	TGTGCCAGCAGCTCCGCGGGACAGGGGGCCGCCGGGGAGCTGTTTTTT	CASSSAGQGAAGELFF
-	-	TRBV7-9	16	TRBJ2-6	TGTGCCAGCAGCAATCTCGGAGGTTCGGGGGCCAACGTCCTGACTTTC	CASSNLGGSGANVLTF
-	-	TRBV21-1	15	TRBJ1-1	TGTGCCAGCAGCAACAGTACGACAGGAGACACTGAAGCTTTCTTT	CASSNSTTGDTEAFF
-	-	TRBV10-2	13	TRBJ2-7	TGCGCCAGCAGGGAGACAGGCTCCTACGAGCAGTACTTC	CASRETGSYEQYF
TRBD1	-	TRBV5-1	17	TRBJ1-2	TGCGCCAGCAGGTTCGGTGCCCAGGGGGTGGTTGGCTATGGCTACACCTTC	CASRFGAQGVVGYGYTF
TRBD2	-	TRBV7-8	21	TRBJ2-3	TGTGCCAGCAGCTTTCCGAGGGGACTAGCGGGATTCACGGAAACCGAAGATACGCAGTATTTT	CASSFPRGLAGFTETEDTQYF
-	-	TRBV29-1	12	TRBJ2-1	TGCAGCCCTCTGGGAGCTAACAATGAGCAGTTCTTC	CSPLGANNEQFF
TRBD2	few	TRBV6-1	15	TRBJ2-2	TGTGCCAGCAGACTAGCGGGGGACCTGGCCGGGGAGCTGTTTTTT	CASRLAGDLAGELFF
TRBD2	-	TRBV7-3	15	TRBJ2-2	TGTGCCAGCAGCCGGGGACTAGCGGGAACCGGGGAGCTGTTTTTT	CASSRGLAGTGELFF
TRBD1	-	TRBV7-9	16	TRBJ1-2	TGTGCCAGCAGCTTAGGAGGGGACAGAAAAAACTATGGCTACACCTTC	CASSLGGDRKNYGYTF
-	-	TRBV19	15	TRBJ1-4	TGTGCCAGTAGTGTGCCGGGCCGAGGGTATGAAAAACTGTTTTTT	CASSVPGRGYEKLFF
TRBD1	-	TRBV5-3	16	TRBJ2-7	TGTGCCAGAAGCTTGGTATCAGGACAGGGGCAGTACGAGCAGTACTTC	CARSLVSGQGQYEQYF
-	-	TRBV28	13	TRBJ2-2	TGTGCCAGCAGAGTGACTTCCACCGGGGAGCTGTTTTTT	CASRVTSTGELFF
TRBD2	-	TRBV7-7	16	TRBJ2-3	TGTGCTAGCAGCCTAGGGGTGGGAGGGGGCACAGATACGCAGTATTTT	CASSLGVGGGTDTQYF
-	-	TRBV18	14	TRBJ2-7	TGTGCCAGCTCTTCGACAGCGAGCTCCTACGAGCAGTACTTC	CASSSTASSYEQYF
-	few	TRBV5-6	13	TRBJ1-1	TGTGCCAGCAGCTTGGTGACAACGACTGAAGCTTTCTTT	CASSLVTTTEAFF
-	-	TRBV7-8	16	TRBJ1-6	TGTGCCAGCAGCCCCCGCGGCAGGGGTATCAATTCACCCCTCCACTTT	CASSPRGRGINSPLHF
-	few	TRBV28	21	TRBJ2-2	TGTGCCAGCAGTTTAAGAGTCAGGGTGCTTGAAAAAGTGACGAACACCGGGGAGCTGTTTTTT	CASSLRVRVLEKVTNTGELFF
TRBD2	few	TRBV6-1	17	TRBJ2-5	TGTGCCAGCAGTGGGACTAGCGGGAGGGCCGTCGGAGAGACCCAGTACTTC	CASSGTSGRAVGETQYF
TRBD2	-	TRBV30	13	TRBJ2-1	TGTGCCTGGAGACTAGCGGGAAGCCGGGAGCAGTTCTTC	CAWRLAGSREQFF
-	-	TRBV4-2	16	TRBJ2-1	TGTGCCAGCAGCCAGTCCAGGGCGGCCTCGGAGAATGAGCAGTTCTTC	CASSQSRAASENEQFF
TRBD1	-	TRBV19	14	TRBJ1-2	TGTGCCAGTGATGAACAGGGGAATAACTATGGCTACACCTTC	CASDEQGNNYGYTF
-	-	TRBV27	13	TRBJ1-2	TGTGCCAGCCGCACCGGGGGGTCCTATGGCTACACCTTC	CASRTGGSYGYTF
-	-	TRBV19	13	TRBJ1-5	TGTGCCAGTAGTATAGTATGGGCTCAGCCCCAGCATTTT	CASSIVWAQPQHF
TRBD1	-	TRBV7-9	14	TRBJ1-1	TGTGCCAGCAGCTTAGAGGGGGCGCGCACTGAAGCTTTCTTT	CASSLEGARTEAFF
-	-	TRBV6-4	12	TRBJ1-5	TGTGCCAGCAGCCGACACAATCAGCCCCAGCATTTT	CASSRHNQPQHF
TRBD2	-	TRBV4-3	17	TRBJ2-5	TGCGCCAGCAGCCGAGAATTTAGCGGGAGGGACCAAGAGACCCAGTACTTC	CASSREFSGRDQETQYF
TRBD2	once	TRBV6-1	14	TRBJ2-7	TGTGCCAGCAGTGGAGCGGGACTTGCCTACGAGCAGTACTTC	CASSGAGLAYEQYF